The clone carrying this T cell receptor beta chain was observed at least ten times. One entry per CDR3 protein, called by TCRdb with MiXCR from the RT-PCR reads. The data contain 400,000 to 500,000 distinct CDR3 sequences, roughly 17% of them singletons. Germline CDR1 DFQATT, CDR2 SNEGSKA (reference sequence). The CDR3 covers 16 residues. This specimen belongs to a study of patients and donors after allogeneic stem cell transplantation. The receptor was derived from a human donor who was either an allogeneic HSCT recipient or a stem cell or donor lymphocyte infusion donor (not recorded which). It is not recorded whose cells these are; they may come from a transplant donor. V usage is TRBV20-1 and J usage is TRBJ1-1; 12 positions agree with TRBD1. The sequenced sample consisted of blood, either unsorted or a sorted T cell fraction (not recorded which). CDR3 bases: TGCAGGGTTACCGGGACAGGGGGCAAGGGCAACACTGAAGCTTTCTTT. Protein product: CRVTGTGGKGNTEAFF.